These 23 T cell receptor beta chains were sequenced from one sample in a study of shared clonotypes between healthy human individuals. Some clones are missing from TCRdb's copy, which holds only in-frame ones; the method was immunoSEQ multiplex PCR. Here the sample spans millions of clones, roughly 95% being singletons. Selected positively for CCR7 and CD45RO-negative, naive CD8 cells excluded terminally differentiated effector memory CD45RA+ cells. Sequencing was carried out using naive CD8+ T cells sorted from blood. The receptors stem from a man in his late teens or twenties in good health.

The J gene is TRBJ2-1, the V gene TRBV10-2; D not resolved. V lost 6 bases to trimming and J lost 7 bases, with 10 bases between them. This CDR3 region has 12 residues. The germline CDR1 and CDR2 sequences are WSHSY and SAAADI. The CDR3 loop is CASSEFGNEQFF. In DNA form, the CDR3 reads TGCGCCAGCAGCGAATTTGGGAATGAGCAGTTCTTC.

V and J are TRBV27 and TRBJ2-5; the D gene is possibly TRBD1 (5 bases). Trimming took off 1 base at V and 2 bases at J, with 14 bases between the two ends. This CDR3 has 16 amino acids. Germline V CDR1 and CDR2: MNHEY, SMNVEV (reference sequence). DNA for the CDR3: TGTGCCAGCAGTTTATTGCAGGGTATGGGACAAGAGACCCAGTACTTC. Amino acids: CASSLLQGMGQETQYF.

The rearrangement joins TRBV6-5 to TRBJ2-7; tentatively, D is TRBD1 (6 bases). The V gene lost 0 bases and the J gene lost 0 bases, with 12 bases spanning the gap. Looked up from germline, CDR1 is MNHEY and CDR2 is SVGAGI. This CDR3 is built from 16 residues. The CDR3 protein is CASSYSTGPRSYEQYF. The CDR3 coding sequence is TGTGCCAGCAGTTACTCGACAGGCCCGCGCTCCTACGAGCAGTACTTC.

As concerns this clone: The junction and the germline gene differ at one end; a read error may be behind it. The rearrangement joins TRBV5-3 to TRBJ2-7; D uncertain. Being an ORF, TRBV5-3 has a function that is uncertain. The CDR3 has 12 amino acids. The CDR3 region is CASSLDRDEQYF. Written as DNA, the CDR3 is TGTGCCAGCAGCTTAGATCGGGACGAGCAGTACTTC.

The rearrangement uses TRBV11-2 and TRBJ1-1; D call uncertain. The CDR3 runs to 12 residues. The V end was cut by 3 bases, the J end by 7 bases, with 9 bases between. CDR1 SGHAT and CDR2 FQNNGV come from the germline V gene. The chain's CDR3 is CASSFLRFEAFF. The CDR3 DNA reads TGTGCCAGCAGCTTCCTGAGATTTGAAGCTTTCTTT.

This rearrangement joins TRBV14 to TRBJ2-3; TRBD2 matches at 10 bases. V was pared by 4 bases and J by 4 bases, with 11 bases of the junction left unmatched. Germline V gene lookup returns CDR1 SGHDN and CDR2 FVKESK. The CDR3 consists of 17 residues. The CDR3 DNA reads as TGTGCCAGCAGCCTCTACCCGGGACTAGCGAGCTCAGATACGCAGTATTTT. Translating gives CASSLYPGLASSDTQYF. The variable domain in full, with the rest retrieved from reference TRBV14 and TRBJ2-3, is EAGVTQFPSHSVIEKGQTVTLRCDPISGHDNLYWYRRVMGKEIKFLLHFVKESKQDESGMPNNRFLAERTGGTYSTLKVQPAELEDSGVYFCASSLYPGLASSDTQYFGPGTRLTVL.

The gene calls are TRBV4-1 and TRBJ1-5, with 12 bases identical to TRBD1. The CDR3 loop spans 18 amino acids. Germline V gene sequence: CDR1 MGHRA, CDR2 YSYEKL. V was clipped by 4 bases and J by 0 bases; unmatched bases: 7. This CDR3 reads CASSPGTGGRYSNQPQHF. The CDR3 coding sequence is TGCGCCAGCAGCCCGGGGACAGGGGGCAGATATAGCAATCAGCCCCAGCATTTT.

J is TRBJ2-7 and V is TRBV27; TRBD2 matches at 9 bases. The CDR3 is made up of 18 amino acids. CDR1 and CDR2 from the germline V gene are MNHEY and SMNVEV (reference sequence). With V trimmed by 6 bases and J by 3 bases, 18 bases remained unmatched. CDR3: CASRPLVLVSGSLYEQYF. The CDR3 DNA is TGTGCCAGCAGGCCCCTCGTGTTGGTTAGCGGGAGTCTCTACGAGCAGTACTTC.

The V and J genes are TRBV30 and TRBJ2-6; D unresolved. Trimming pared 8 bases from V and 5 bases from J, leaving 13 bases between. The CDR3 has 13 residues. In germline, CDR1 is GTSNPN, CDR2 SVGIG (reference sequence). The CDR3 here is CAGDYTRANVLTF. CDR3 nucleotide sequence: TGTGCCGGGGATTACACCCGGGCCAACGTCCTGACTTTC.

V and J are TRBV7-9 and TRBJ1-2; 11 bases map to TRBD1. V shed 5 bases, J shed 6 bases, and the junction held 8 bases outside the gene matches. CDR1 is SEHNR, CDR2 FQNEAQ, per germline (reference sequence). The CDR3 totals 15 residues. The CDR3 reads CASSIGQGAPHGYTF. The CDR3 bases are TGTGCCAGCAGCATCGGACAGGGGGCGCCCCATGGCTACACCTTC.

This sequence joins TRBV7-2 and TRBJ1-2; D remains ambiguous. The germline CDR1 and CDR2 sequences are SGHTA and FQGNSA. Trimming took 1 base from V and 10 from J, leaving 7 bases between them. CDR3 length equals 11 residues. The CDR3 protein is CASSLGSPYTF. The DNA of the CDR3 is TGTGCCAGCAGCTTAGGTTCACCCTACACCTTC.

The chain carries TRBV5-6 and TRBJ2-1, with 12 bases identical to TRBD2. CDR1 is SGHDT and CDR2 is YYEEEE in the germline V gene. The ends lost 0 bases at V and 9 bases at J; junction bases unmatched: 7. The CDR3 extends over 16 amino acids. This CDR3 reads CASSLDSLAGGPEQFF. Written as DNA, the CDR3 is TGTGCCAGCAGCTTGGATTCCCTAGCGGGAGGGCCTGAGCAGTTCTTC.

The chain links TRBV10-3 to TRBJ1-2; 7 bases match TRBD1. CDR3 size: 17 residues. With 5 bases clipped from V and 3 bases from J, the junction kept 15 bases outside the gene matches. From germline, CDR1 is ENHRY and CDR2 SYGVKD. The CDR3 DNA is TGTGCCATCAGTTTGCTAATACGACAGGGTAGAGACTATGGCTACACCTTC. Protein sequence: CAISLLIRQGRDYGYTF.

In DNA, the CDR3 is TGTGCATCCTTTCGGGGCGACAGCTTTAATGAAAAACTGTTTTTT. Translation: CASFRGDSFNEKLFF. The chain uses TRBV2 and TRBJ1-4, with TRBD1 as a possible D gene (5 bases). There are 15 residues in the CDR3. From germline, CDR1 is SNHLY and CDR2 FYNNEI.

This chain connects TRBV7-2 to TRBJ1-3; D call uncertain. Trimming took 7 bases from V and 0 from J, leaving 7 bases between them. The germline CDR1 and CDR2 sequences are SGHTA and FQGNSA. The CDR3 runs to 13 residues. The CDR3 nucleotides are TGTGCCAGCACATTAAGCTCTGGAAACACCATATATTTT. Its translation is CASTLSSGNTIYF.

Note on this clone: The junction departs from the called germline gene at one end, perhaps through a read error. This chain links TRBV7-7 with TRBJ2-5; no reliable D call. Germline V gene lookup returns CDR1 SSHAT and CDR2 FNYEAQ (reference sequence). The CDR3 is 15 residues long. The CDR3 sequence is CASSLDPTPQETQYF. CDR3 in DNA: TGTGCTAGCAGCTTAGATCCAACACCTCAAGAGACCCAGTACTTC.

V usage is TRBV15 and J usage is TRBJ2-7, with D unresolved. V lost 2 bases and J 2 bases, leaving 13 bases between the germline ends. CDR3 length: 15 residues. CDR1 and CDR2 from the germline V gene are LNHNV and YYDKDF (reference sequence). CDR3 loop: CATSRPADTAYEQYF. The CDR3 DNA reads TGTGCCACCAGCAGACCTGCCGACACAGCCTACGAGCAGTACTTC.

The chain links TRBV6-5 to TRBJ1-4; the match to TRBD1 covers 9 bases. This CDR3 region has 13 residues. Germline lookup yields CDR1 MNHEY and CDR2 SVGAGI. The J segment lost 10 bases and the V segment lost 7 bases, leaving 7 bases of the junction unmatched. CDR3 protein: CASTPGQGTKLFF. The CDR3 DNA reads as TGTGCCAGCACCCCGGGACAGGGAACAAAACTGTTTTTT.

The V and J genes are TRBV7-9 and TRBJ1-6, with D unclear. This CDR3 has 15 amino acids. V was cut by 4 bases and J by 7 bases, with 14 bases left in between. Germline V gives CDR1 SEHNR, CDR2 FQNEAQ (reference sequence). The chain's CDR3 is CASSSWEEENSPLHF. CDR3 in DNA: TGTGCCAGCAGCTCGTGGGAAGAGGAAAATTCACCCCTCCACTTT.

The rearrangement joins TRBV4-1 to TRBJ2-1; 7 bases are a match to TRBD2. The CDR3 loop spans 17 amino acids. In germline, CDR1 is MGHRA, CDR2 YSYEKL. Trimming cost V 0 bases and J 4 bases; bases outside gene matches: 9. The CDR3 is CASSQDNVGGVYNEQFF. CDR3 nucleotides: TGCGCCAGCAGCCAAGATAATGTGGGGGGGGTATACAATGAGCAGTTCTTC.

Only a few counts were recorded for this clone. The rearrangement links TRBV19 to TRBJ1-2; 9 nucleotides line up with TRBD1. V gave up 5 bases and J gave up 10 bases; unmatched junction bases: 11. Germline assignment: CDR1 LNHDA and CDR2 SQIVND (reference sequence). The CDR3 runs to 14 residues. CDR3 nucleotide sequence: TGTGCCAGTAGTGAATCCGGGACAGGGCCCGACTACACCTTC. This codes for CASSESGTGPDYTF.

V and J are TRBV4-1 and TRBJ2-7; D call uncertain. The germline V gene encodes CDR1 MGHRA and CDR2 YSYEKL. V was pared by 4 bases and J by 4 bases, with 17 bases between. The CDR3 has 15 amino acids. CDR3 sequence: CASSLRSTIEYEQYF. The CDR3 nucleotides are TGCGCCAGCAGCCTACGCTCTACTATTGAGTACGAGCAGTACTTC.

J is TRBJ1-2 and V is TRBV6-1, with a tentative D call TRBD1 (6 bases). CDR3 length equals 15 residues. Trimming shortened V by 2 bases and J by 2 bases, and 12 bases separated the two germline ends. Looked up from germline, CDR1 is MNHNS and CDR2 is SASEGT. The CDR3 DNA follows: TGTGCCAGCAGTGAACTACCACAGGGAAACTATGGCTACACCTTC. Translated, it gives CASSELPQGNYGYTF.